This T cell receptor beta chain came from a study of somatic mutations in cytotoxic T cells in rheumatoid arthritis. Study summary: Purity of nearly 100% was reached when some V beta antibody-stained T-cell populations were flow-sorted, including V beta1+ cells sequenced for TCRB.

This clone occurred a few times. Its antigen is not known. Findings of the study overall: Between rheumatoid arthritis patients and age-matched healthy controls, CD8+ T-cell clonality showed no significant difference.

Germline V CDR1 and CDR2: SQVTM, ANQGSEA. Deletions cut 3 bases from V and 6 bases from J, with 8 bases between. This CDR3 is 11 amino acids long. Positive magnetic bead selection, which isolated the CD4+ and CD8+ cells, was followed by a flow cytometry check of purity. The assay was immunoSEQ multiplex PCR, and TCRdb's table has in-frame clones only and misses some. The sample records 8,000 to 10,000 clones, 60% to 80% being singletons. Sequenced sample: CD8+ T cells sorted from blood. The gene calls are TRBV29-1 and TRBJ1-2, with D maybe TRBD1 (5 bases). This clonotype was sampled from an adult with rheumatoid arthritis. CDR3 residues: CSVEGPHGYTF. CDR3 DNA sequence: TGCAGCGTTGAGGGGCCCCATGGCTACACCTTC.